A selection of T cell receptor beta chains follows, all from one sample in a study of Ad26.COV2.S vaccination and SARS-CoV-2 variants. Some clones are missing from TCRdb's copy, which holds only in-frame ones; the method was immunoSEQ multiplex PCR. This table has about 350,000 clones, roughly 91% appearing once. The sample here was peripheral blood, taken in a trial of Ad26.COV2.S vaccine versus placebo. These receptors were collected from a person aged 18-60 years who received the Ad26.COV2.S COVID-19 vaccine or a placebo. Both conserved end residues are part of each CDR3. Fields, in order: CDR3 length, J gene, clone size, V gene, D gene, CDR3 DNA, CDR3 protein. The D gene is left open where the match is weak. Not all rows give a size; the values are once, few, many and, for expanded clones, a class.

len: 13
j_gene: TRBJ1-2
abundance: -
v_gene: TRBV7-9
d_gene: TRBD1
CDR3nt: TGTGCCAGCAGCTTGGACAGGGACTATGGCTACACCTTC
CDR3aa: CASSLDRDYGYTF

len: 14
j_gene: TRBJ2-1
abundance: -
v_gene: TRBV5-8
d_gene: -
CDR3nt: TGTGCCAGCAGCTTGCGGGCCACCTACAATGAGCAGTTCTTC
CDR3aa: CASSLRATYNEQFF

len: 19
j_gene: TRBJ2-3
abundance: -
v_gene: TRBV5-4
d_gene: TRBD1
CDR3nt: TGTGCCAGCAGCCCATATGGGGGGACAGGGGGCGCCGCTCCAGATACGCAGTATTTT
CDR3aa: CASSPYGGTGGAAPDTQYF

len: 13
j_gene: TRBJ1-4
abundance: once
v_gene: TRBV20-1
d_gene: TRBD1
CDR3nt: TGCAGTGCTAGTAACCAGGGGGCCGAAAAACTGTTTTTT
CDR3aa: CSASNQGAEKLFF

len: 15
j_gene: TRBJ2-1
abundance: once
v_gene: TRBV5-5
d_gene: -
CDR3nt: TGTGCCAGCAGCTTCGTGTTAGCCTCCTACAATGAGCAGTTCTTC
CDR3aa: CASSFVLASYNEQFF

len: 16
j_gene: TRBJ1-2
abundance: once
v_gene: TRBV7-2
d_gene: -
CDR3nt: TGTGCCAGCAGCTTAAGACAGACTACTACTAACTATGGCTACACCTTC
CDR3aa: CASSLRQTTTNYGYTF

len: 15
j_gene: TRBJ2-1
abundance: -
v_gene: TRBV10-3
d_gene: -
CDR3nt: TGTGCCATCAGTGAGTCGGACTACCAAACGAGTCGTCAGTTCTTC
CDR3aa: CAISESDYQTSRQFF

len: 14
j_gene: TRBJ2-1
abundance: -
v_gene: TRBV25-1
d_gene: -
CDR3nt: TGTGCCAGCAGTGAGGGGACTTCCCACAATGAGCAGTTCTTC
CDR3aa: CASSEGTSHNEQFF

len: 15
j_gene: TRBJ2-2
abundance: few
v_gene: TRBV19
d_gene: TRBD1
CDR3nt: TGTGCCAGTAGTCACGACAGGGCGAACACCGGGGAGCTGTTTTTT
CDR3aa: CASSHDRANTGELFF

len: 13
j_gene: TRBJ2-5
abundance: once
v_gene: TRBV25-1
d_gene: -
CDR3nt: TGTGCCAGCAGTCCCTTTGGCCAAGAGACCCAGTACTTC
CDR3aa: CASSPFGQETQYF

len: 15
j_gene: TRBJ2-7
abundance: -
v_gene: TRBV2
d_gene: TRBD1
CDR3nt: TGTGCCAGCAGTGCCTCACCCTGGACAGGGCAAGAGCAGTACTTC
CDR3aa: CASSASPWTGQEQYF

len: 12
j_gene: TRBJ2-1
abundance: -
v_gene: TRBV29-1
d_gene: -
CDR3nt: TGCAGCGTTGGGGGGCGGGGCAATGAGCAGTTCTTC
CDR3aa: CSVGGRGNEQFF

len: 14
j_gene: TRBJ1-5
abundance: medium-sized
v_gene: TRBV6-2/TRBV6-3
d_gene: -
CDR3nt: TGTGCCAGCAGTTTAGTAGGGGCCTATCAGCCCCAGCATTTT
CDR3aa: CASSLVGAYQPQHF

len: 15
j_gene: TRBJ2-7
abundance: -
v_gene: TRBV3-1/TRBV3-2
d_gene: TRBD1
CDR3nt: TGTGCCAGCAGCCAGGGACAGGGAGTTTCCTACGAGCAGTACTTC
CDR3aa: CASSQGQGVSYEQYF

len: 16
j_gene: TRBJ2-2
abundance: once
v_gene: TRBV13
d_gene: TRBD2
CDR3nt: TGTGCCAGCAGCTTCCGACTAGCGGGGGACACCGGGGAGCTGTTTTTT
CDR3aa: CASSFRLAGDTGELFF

len: 15
j_gene: TRBJ1-2
abundance: -
v_gene: TRBV6-2/TRBV6-3
d_gene: TRBD1
CDR3nt: TGTGCCAGCAGCCCTATACTCGACAGGGGAAACGGCTACACCTTC
CDR3aa: CASSPILDRGNGYTF